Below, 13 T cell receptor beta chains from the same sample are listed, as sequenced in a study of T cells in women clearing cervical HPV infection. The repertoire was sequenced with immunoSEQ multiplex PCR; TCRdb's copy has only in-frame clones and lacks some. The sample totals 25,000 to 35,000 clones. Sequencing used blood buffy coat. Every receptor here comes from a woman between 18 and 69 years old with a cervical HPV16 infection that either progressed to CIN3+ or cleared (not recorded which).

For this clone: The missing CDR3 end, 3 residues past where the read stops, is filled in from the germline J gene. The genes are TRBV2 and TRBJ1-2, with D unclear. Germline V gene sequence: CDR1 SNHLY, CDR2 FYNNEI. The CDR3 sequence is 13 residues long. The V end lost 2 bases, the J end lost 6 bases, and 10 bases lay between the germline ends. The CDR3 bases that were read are TGTGCCAGCAGTGAATCGCGGGAGCATGGC. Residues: CASSESREHG. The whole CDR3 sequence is CASSESREHGYTF.

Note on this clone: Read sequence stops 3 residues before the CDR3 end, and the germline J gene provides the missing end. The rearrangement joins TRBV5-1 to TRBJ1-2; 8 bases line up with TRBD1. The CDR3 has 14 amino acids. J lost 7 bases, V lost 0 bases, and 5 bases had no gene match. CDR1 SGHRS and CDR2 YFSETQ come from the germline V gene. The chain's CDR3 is CASSLGQGYVGYTF. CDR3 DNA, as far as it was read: TGCGCCAGCAGCTTGGGACAGGGGTATGTTGGC.

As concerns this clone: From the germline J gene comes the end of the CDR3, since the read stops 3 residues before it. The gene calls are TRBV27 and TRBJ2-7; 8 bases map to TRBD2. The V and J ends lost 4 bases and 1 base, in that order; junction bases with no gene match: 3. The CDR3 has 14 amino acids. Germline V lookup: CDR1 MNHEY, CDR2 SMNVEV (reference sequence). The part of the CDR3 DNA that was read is TGTGCCAGCAGTTCCCGACTAGCGTCCTACGAG. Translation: CASSSRLASYE. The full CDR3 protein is CASSSRLASYEQYF.

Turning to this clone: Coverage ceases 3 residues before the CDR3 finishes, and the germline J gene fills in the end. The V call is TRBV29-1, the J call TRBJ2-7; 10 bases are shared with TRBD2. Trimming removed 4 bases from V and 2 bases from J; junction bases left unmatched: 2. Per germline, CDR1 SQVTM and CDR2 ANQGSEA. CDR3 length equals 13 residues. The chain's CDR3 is CSVALAGAYEQYF. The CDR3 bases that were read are TGCAGCGTTGCTCTAGCGGGGGCCTACGAG.

CDR3 residues: CASSSEDSSNQPQHF. CDR3 DNA, as far as it was read: TGTGCCAGCAGCTCGGAGGACAGCAGCAATCAGCCC. The chain is built from TRBV11-3 and TRBJ1-5, with TRBD1 as a possible D gene (6 bases). Sequencing ends 3 residues short of the CDR3 end; the germline J gene provides the rest. CDR3 length: 15 residues. Germline V CDR1 and CDR2: SGHNT, YENEEA. Between the trimmed V and J ends, which lost 4 bases and 1 base, there was a span of 11 bases. Full variable domain (remainder filled in from reference TRBV11-3 and TRBJ1-5): EAGVVQSPRYKIIEKKQPVAFWCNPISGHNTLYWYLQNLGQGPELLIRYENEEAVDDSQLPKDRFSAERLKGVDSTLKIQPAELGDSAVYLCASSSEDSSNQPQHFGDGTRLSIL.

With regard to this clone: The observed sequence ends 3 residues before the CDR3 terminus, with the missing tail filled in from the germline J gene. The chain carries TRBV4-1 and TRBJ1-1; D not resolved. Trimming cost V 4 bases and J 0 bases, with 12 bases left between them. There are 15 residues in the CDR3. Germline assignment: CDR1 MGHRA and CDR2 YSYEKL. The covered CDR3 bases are TGCGCCAGCAGCCGGGTGAGAGGGTTGAACACTGAA. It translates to CASSRVRGLNTE. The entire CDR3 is CASSRVRGLNTEAFF.

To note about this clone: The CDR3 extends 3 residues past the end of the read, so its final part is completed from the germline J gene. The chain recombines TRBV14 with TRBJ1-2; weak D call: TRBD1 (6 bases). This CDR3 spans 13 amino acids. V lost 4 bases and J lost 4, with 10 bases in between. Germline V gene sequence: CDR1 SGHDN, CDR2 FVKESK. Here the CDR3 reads CASSLRDTYGYTF. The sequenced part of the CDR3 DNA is TGTGCCAGCAGCCTCCGGGACACCTATGGC.

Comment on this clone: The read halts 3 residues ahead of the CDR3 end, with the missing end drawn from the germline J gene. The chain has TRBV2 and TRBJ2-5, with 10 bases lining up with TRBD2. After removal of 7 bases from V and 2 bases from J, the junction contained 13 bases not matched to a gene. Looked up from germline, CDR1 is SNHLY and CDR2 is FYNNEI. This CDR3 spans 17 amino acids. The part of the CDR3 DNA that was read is TGTGCCAGCATGGTAGCGGGGGGCCCGGATCATCAAGAGACC. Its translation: CASMVAGGPDHQET. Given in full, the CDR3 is CASMVAGGPDHQETQYF.

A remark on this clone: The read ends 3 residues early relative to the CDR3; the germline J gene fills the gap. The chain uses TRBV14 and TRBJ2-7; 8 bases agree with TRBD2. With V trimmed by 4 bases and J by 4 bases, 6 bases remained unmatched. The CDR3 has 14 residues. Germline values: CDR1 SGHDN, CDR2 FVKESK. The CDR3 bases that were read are TGTGCCAGCAGCCCAGGGGCTAGCGGGTACGAG. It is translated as CASSPGASGYE. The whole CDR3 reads CASSPGASGYEQYF.

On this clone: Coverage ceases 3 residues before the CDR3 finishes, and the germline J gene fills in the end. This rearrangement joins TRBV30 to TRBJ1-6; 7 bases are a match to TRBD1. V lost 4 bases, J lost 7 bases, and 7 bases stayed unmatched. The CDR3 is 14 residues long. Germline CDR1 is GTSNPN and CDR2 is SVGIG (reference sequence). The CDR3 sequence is CAWTHGTVNSPLHF. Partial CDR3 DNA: TGTGCCTGGACCCACGGGACAGTAAATTCACCC.

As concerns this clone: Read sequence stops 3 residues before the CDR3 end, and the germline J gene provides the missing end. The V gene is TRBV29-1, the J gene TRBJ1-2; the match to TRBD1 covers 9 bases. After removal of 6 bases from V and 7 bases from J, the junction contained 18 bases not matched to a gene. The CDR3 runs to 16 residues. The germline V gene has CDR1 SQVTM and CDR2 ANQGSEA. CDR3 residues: CSVRDRDRSGSPGYTF. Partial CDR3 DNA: TGCAGCGTCCGGGACAGGGATCGTTCGGGTTCGCCTGGC.

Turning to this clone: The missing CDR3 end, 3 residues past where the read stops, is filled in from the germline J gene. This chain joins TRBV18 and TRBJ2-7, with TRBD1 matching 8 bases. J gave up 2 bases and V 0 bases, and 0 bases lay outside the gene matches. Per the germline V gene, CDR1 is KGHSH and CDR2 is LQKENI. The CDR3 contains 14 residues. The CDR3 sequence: CASSPPTGAYEQYF. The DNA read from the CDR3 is TGTGCCAGCTCACCACCGACAGGGGCCTACGAG.

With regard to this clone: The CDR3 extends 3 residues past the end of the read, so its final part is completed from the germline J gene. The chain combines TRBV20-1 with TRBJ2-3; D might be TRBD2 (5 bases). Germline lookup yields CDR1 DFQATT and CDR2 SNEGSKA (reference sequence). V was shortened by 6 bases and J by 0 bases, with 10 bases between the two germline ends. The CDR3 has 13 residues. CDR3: CSAQLGSTDTQYF. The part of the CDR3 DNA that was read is TGCAGTGCGCAACTAGGGAGCACAGATACG.